Reported below is one TCR beta chain. This record belongs to a study of CD8 T cells in Susac syndrome. Looking at the study overall: Within the sequenced group of Susac syndrome patients, roughly 6 showed active disease and about 8 were in remission.

With random hexamers, reverse transcription was performed on roughly 0.5 to 1 ug of RNA. TCRdb reprocessed the immunoSEQ multiplex PCR reads with MiXCR, giving one entry per CDR3 protein. Of under 250,000 distinct CDR3 sequences in the sample, about 95% were seen once. TEMRA cells were FACS-enriched and CD8+ and CD4+ T cells negatively isolated. The germline V and J ends were trimmed by 4 bases and 3 bases, with 15 bases remaining between them. Germline CDR1 DFQATT, CDR2 SNEGSKA (reference sequence). The CDR3 is 14 residues long. The TCR sequence derives from a human donor with Susac syndrome. The material sequenced was CD4+ T cells from PBMCs. This chain connects TRBV20-1 to TRBJ1-1, with D possibly being TRBD1 (6 bases). In DNA, the CDR3 is TGCAGTGCTAAATACGGGGGGCGCGACACTGAAGCTTTCTTT. Protein: CSAKYGGRDTEAFF.